Shown below are 26 T cell receptor beta chains from a single sample sequenced in a study of human T cells and chemical hapten exposure. Described time point: patch test 1, 2 weeks after DPC sensitization. Described treatment: therapeutic diphenylcyclopropenone sensitization with weekly scalp DPC. MiXCR, applied by TCRdb to the RACE reads, yields one record per CDR3 protein. Of fewer than 200,000 distinct CDR3 sequences in the sample, around 20% were seen once. The specimen comprised whole blood, sampled in connection with sensitization to the hapten diphenylcyclopropenone (DPC). The origin of the receptors is a woman aged 50 to 60 with alopecia areata. Some clones in this sample may be carry-over from other donors' samples.

The chain combines TRBV19 with TRBJ1-5; D remains ambiguous. CDR3 length: 14 amino acids. Trimming left V 8 bases short and J 0 bases short, with 11 bases between. CDR1 LNHDA and CDR2 SQIVND come from the germline V gene (reference sequence). Written as DNA, the CDR3 is TGTGCCAGTGGAGCAGAGCCTAGCAATCAGCCCCAGCATTTT. It encodes CASGAEPSNQPQHF.

The CDR3 sequence: CASSLRTSGSSYEQYF. The CDR3 bases are TGTGCCAGCAGCTTAAGGACTAGCGGGAGCTCCTACGAGCAGTACTTC. This sequence joins TRBV7-9 and TRBJ2-7, with 13 bases lining up with TRBD2. Losses at the gene ends were 2 bases for V and 0 bases for J; bases not matched to a gene: 1. Germline values: CDR1 SEHNR, CDR2 FQNEAQ (reference sequence). The CDR3 extends over 16 amino acids.

The chain carries TRBV19 and TRBJ2-3, with a tentative D call TRBD2 (5 bases). Germline lookup yields CDR1 LNHDA and CDR2 SQIVND (reference sequence). The CDR3 totals 14 residues. V lost 6 bases to trimming and J lost 8 bases, with 18 bases between them. The CDR3 loop reads CASRGAFTAGTQYF. Here the CDR3 DNA reads TGTGCCAGTAGAGGAGCCTTCACGGCGGGTACGCAGTATTTT.

The table lists this clonotype with a few counts. V is TRBV12-3 or TRBV12-4 and J is TRBJ1-1, with D hard to call. Trimming pared 6 bases from V and 1 base from J, leaving 6 bases between. The CDR3 runs 12 residues. CDR3 sequence: CASRAGNTEAFF. The DNA of the CDR3 is TGTGCCAGCAGGGCAGGGAACACTGAAGCTTTCTTT.

This chain uses TRBV29-1 with TRBJ2-5; 8 bases match TRBD1. V was pared by 5 bases and J by 4 bases, with 6 bases of the junction left unmatched. The CDR3 runs 13 residues. Germline-derived CDR1 and CDR2 are SQVTM and ANQGSEA. CDR3 nucleotide sequence: TGCAGCGTTACCGTAACAGGGGGAGAGACCCAGTACTTC. It translates to CSVTVTGGETQYF.

This clonotype has ten or more counts. V usage is TRBV4-2 and J usage is TRBJ1-2; TRBD1 matches 7 bases. Germline lookup yields CDR1 LGHNA and CDR2 YNFKEQ. This CDR3 is 14 amino acids long. V shed 3 bases and J 2 bases; nucleotides not matched to a gene: 3. CDR3: CASSHPDRNYGYTF. CDR3 nucleotides: TGTGCCAGCAGCCACCCGGACAGGAACTATGGCTACACCTTC.

This clonotype has a handful of counts. V is TRBV5-1 and J is TRBJ1-1; 9 bases are a match to TRBD1. Germline CDR1 SGHRS, CDR2 YFSETQ. V shed 5 bases and J 0 bases; nucleotides not matched to a gene: 8. The CDR3 has 16 amino acids. CDR3 sequence (DNA): TGCGCCAGCAGACCCGGGACAGGGCCTATGAACACTGAAGCTTTCTTT. This gives the protein CASRPGTGPMNTEAFF.

A few counts support this clonotype. The V call is TRBV12-3 or TRBV12-4, the J call TRBJ1-2; 8 bases fit TRBD1. V lost 5 bases and J lost 8; bases outside the gene matches: 7. The CDR3 totals 13 residues. The CDR3 spells CASSPQGAFGYTF. The DNA for the CDR3 is TGTGCCAGCAGTCCCCAGGGGGCGTTCGGCTACACCTTC.

The gene calls are TRBV5-1 and TRBJ2-6; D is undetermined. The CDR3 totals 14 residues. Between the trimmed V and J ends, which lost 1 base and 2 bases, there was a span of 4 bases. Looked up from germline, CDR1 is SGHRS and CDR2 is YFSETQ. The CDR3 is CASSLSTGANVLTF. Written as DNA, the CDR3 is TGCGCCAGCAGCTTGTCGACTGGGGCCAACGTCCTGACTTTC. Based on the CDR3 plus reference TRBV5-1 and TRBJ2-6, the full variable domain is KAGVTQTPRYLIKTRGQQVTLSCSPISGHRSVSWYQQTPGQGLQFLFEYFSETQRNKGNFPGRFSGRQFSNSRSEMNVSTLELGDSALYLCASSLSTGANVLTFGAGSRLTVL.

The CDR3, as DNA: TGTGCCAGCAGACAACTAGCGGGAGGTTTCTTCTTC. It translates to CASRQLAGGFFF. The V gene is TRBV6-2 or TRBV6-3, the J gene TRBJ2-1, with 12 bases fitting TRBD2. The CDR3 loop spans 12 amino acids. Germline V CDR1 and CDR2: MNHEY, SVGEGT. V lost 6 bases and J lost 16; bases outside the gene matches: 7.

This chain links TRBV30 with TRBJ1-4; D uncertain. This CDR3 has 14 residues. The V and J ends lost 1 base and 6 bases respectively, with 12 bases between them. Germline V CDR1 and CDR2: GTSNPN, SVGIG (reference sequence). CDR3 sequence (DNA): TGTGCCTGGAGTGGATCCACCTCCCATGAAAAACTGTTTTTT. Its translation is CAWSGSTSHEKLFF.

The chain recombines TRBV12-3 or TRBV12-4 with TRBJ2-2; tentatively, D is TRBD2 (6 bases). Between the trimmed V and J ends, which lost 6 bases and 4 bases, there was a span of 9 bases. This CDR3 has 13 residues. CDR3 sequence reads: CASRSGLTGELFF. CDR3 DNA: TGTGCCAGCAGGTCGGGACTCACCGGGGAGCTGTTTTTT.

This clonotype came up a few times. The chain recombines TRBV7-8 with TRBJ2-1; 9 bases are shared with TRBD2. CDR1 is SGHVS and CDR2 is FQNEAQ in the germline V gene. V was clipped by 0 bases and J by 1 base; unmatched bases: 7. The length of the CDR3 is 18 residues. Here the CDR3 DNA reads TGTGCCAGCAGCTTAGCTCCTAGCGGGGTCCTTTCCTACAATGAGCAGTTCTTC. It codes for CASSLAPSGVLSYNEQFF.

This clonotype has only a few counts. The CDR3 here is CASRSGGTGELFF. The CDR3 DNA sequence: TGTGCCAGCAGATCAGGGGGAACCGGGGAGCTGTTTTTT. V usage is TRBV6-6 and J usage is TRBJ2-2; TRBD1 aligns across 7 bases. From germline, CDR1 is MNHNY and CDR2 SVGAGI (reference sequence). The CDR3 is made up of 13 amino acids. Losses at the gene ends were 6 bases for V and 5 bases for J; bases not matched to a gene: 3.

This clonotype has a handful of counts. The chain combines TRBV3-1 with TRBJ1-5; possibly TRBD1 for D (6 bases). V lost 2 bases and J 6 bases, leaving 11 bases between the germline ends. The germline CDR1 and CDR2 sequences are LGHDT and YNNKEL (reference sequence). CDR3 length equals 14 residues. CDR3 in amino acids: CASSQTRGRQPQHF. CDR3 sequence (DNA): TGTGCCAGCAGCCAAACCCGGGGGCGTCAGCCCCAGCATTTT.

V gene TRBV29-1 combines with J gene TRBJ1-2; a weak D match, TRBD1 (5 bases). The CDR3 spans 13 residues. CDR1 SQVTM and CDR2 ANQGSEA come from the germline V gene. V lost 7 bases and J lost 6, with 18 bases in between. In DNA, the CDR3 is TGCAGCGCTAGGGACGCTTCCGCAGATGGCTACACCTTC. This encodes CSARDASADGYTF.

In its sample, this clonotype was seen a few times. This chain uses TRBV29-1 with TRBJ2-5, with D unresolved. The V gene's germline CDR1 is SQVTM and CDR2 ANQGSEA. The germline V and J ends were trimmed by 5 bases and 5 bases, with 15 bases remaining between them. The CDR3 covers 13 residues. CDR3 bases: TGCAGCGTTTCGGGCAGCTCGAAGGAGACCCAGTACTTC. As protein: CSVSGSSKETQYF. The full variable domain, in which reference TRBV29-1 and TRBJ2-5 provide the parts outside the CDR3, is SAVISQKPSRDICQRGTSLTIQCQVDSQVTMMFWYRQQPGQSLTLIATANQGSEATYESGFVIDKFPISRPNLTFSTLTVSNMSPEDSSIYLCSVSGSSKETQYFGPGTRLLVL.

CDR3 DNA: TGTGCCAGCAGTCCTCCGGGACAACGGGGAGAAAAACTGTTTTTT. It translates to CASSPPGQRGEKLFF. The J gene is TRBJ1-4, the V gene TRBV11-2; D is possibly TRBD1 (6 bases). Trimming cost V 6 bases and J 8 bases, with 19 bases left between them. Germline loops: CDR1 SGHAT, CDR2 FQNNGV. The length of the CDR3 is 15 residues. Full variable domain (outside the CDR3, taken from reference TRBV11-2 and TRBJ1-4): EAGVAQSPRYKIIEKRQSVAFWCNPISGHATLYWYQQILGQGPKLLIQFQNNGVVDDSQLPKDRFSAERLKGVDSTLKIQPAKLEDSAVYLCASSPPGQRGEKLFFGSGTQLSVL.

This chain links TRBV27 with TRBJ2-1, with 15 bases matching TRBD2. V gave up 5 bases and J gave up 6 bases; unmatched junction bases: 8. This CDR3 is 17 amino acids long. Germline CDR1 and CDR2: MNHEY and SMNVEV (reference sequence). CDR3 amino acids: CASSPRTSGRAVNEQFF. The CDR3 DNA sequence: TGTGCCAGCAGTCCCAGGACTAGCGGGAGGGCAGTCAATGAGCAGTTCTTC.

V usage is TRBV6-2 or TRBV6-3 and J usage is TRBJ1-4, with D hard to call. Trimming left V 7 bases short and J 4 bases short, with 4 bases between. CDR1 is MNHEY and CDR2 is SVGEGT in the germline V gene. The CDR3 runs to 11 residues. CDR3 DNA sequence: TGTGCCAGCACGGGTAATGAAAAACTGTTTTTT. This translates into CASTGNEKLFF.

The rearrangement links TRBV5-1 to TRBJ2-7; 16 bases align to TRBD2. CDR1 and CDR2 from the germline V gene are SGHRS and YFSETQ. This CDR3 is 18 amino acids long. V shed 3 bases and J 0 bases; nucleotides not matched to a gene: 6. The CDR3 bases are TGCGCCAGCAGCTCGGGACTAGCGGGAGGGCAAGCCTCCTACGAGCAGTACTTC. As protein: CASSSGLAGGQASYEQYF.

This clonotype was seen more than once but under ten times. This chain joins TRBV5-1 and TRBJ1-4; no reliable D call. The germline gives CDR1 SGHRS, CDR2 YFSETQ. The CDR3 spans 13 residues. V was shortened by 5 bases and J by 12 bases, with 17 bases between the two germline ends. CDR3 coding DNA: TGCGCCAGCAGGAATGTGGTCTCTTTCGAACTGTTTTTT. Translating it yields CASRNVVSFELFF.

This clonotype was counted many times. The chain carries TRBV2 and TRBJ1-5, with 8 positions matching TRBD1. V lost 4 bases to trimming and J lost 2 bases; unmatched junction nucleotides: 4. The CDR3 consists of 15 residues. Germline values: CDR1 SNHLY, CDR2 FYNNEI. CDR3 region: CASSAGGLGNQPQHF. The CDR3 DNA is TGTGCCAGCAGTGCAGGGGGCCTCGGCAATCAGCCCCAGCATTTT. The whole variable domain, filled in from reference TRBV2 and TRBJ1-5, reads EPEVTQTPSHQVTQMGQEVILRCVPISNHLYFYWYRQILGQKVEFLVSFYNNEISEKSEIFDDQFSVERPDGSNFTLKIRSTKLEDSAMYFCASSAGGLGNQPQHFGDGTRLSIL.

The chain joins TRBV10-3 to TRBJ2-1, with no clear D. This CDR3 has 11 residues. V dropped 6 bases and J dropped 5 bases, with 5 bases sitting between them. Germline lookup yields CDR1 ENHRY and CDR2 SYGVKD. The CDR3 nucleotides read TGTGCCATCAGAGTAGACAATGAGCAGTTCTTC. Protein sequence: CAIRVDNEQFF.

The chain joins TRBV29-1 to TRBJ1-1; 7 nucleotides line up with TRBD1. There are 13 residues in the CDR3. V shed 4 bases and J 5 bases; nucleotides not matched to a gene: 7. CDR1 and CDR2 (germline): SQVTM, ANQGSEA. CDR3 sequence: CSVGRQGRTEAFF. The CDR3 DNA follows: TGCAGCGTTGGGCGACAGGGCAGGACTGAAGCTTTCTTT. The entire variable domain, with the rest obtained from reference TRBV29-1 and TRBJ1-1, is as follows: SAVISQKPSRDICQRGTSLTIQCQVDSQVTMMFWYRQQPGQSLTLIATANQGSEATYESGFVIDKFPISRPNLTFSTLTVSNMSPEDSSIYLCSVGRQGRTEAFFGQGTRLTVV.

The chain couples TRBV6-5 to TRBJ2-5, with D maybe TRBD1 (6 bases). The V end lost 6 bases, the J end lost 5 bases, and 16 bases lay between the germline ends. CDR3 size: 14 residues. CDR1 and CDR2 (germline): MNHEY, SVGAGI. The CDR3 here is CASSRGQWVETQYF. The CDR3 DNA sequence: TGTGCCAGCAGCCGAGGACAGTGGGTTGAGACCCAGTACTTC.